Each of the 29 T cell receptor beta chains below was sequenced from the same sample in a study of Tregs in tolerant kidney transplant recipients (dated by TCRdb to 2018 to 2020). Explained via the paper, the time point label denotes: blood sample drawn before combined kidney and bone marrow transplant. Receptor libraries were prepared by the immunoSEQ multiplex PCR assay. TCRdb holds this immuneACCESS table with in-frame rearrangements only. Some clones are missing; in checked studies, unresolved V genes explain under half, and the rest has no known cause. This sample has about 69,000 clones in its table, and less than 90% of those were observed once. Around 0.42% of the sample belongs to the ten largest clones. This specimen was CD4+ T cells from blood, taken before the transplant. The receptors originated from a human donor who received a combined kidney and bone marrow transplant.

This chain uses TRBV28 with TRBJ1-1; D ambiguous. V was trimmed by 5 bases and J by 5 bases, leaving 15 bases between them. This CDR3 has 14 amino acids. Germline CDR1 MDHEN, CDR2 SYDVKM. The CDR3 bases are TGTGCCAGCAGTCCCCCCACGGTCCGGACTGAAGCTTTCTTT. The encoded protein is CASSPPTVRTEAFF.

V and J are TRBV6-5 and TRBJ2-7; weak D call: TRBD1 (6 bases). The CDR3 extends over 12 amino acids. The germline CDR1 and CDR2 sequences are MNHEY and SVGAGI. V was pared by 6 bases and J by 8 bases, with 14 bases between. CDR3 protein: CASRLTTGKQYF. Written as DNA, the CDR3 is TGTGCCAGCAGACTAACAACAGGGAAGCAGTACTTC.

This clone was counted only a few times. The J gene is TRBJ1-1, the V gene TRBV6-1; 8 positions agree with TRBD1. The CDR3 is 12 amino acids. V gave up 6 bases and J gave up 8 bases; unmatched junction bases: 5. Per the germline V gene, CDR1 is MNHNS and CDR2 is SASEGT. CDR3 coding DNA: TGTGCCAGCAGAGCCAGACAGGGGGAAGCTTTCTTT. It yields the protein CASRARQGEAFF.

The rearrangement joins TRBV20-1 to TRBJ1-2; D remains ambiguous. V dropped 6 bases and J dropped 9 bases, with 14 bases sitting between them. The CDR3 is 11 residues long. Per germline, CDR1 DFQATT and CDR2 SNEGSKA (reference sequence). This chain's CDR3 is CSAPQQSRYTF. CDR3 bases: TGCAGTGCCCCTCAACAGTCTCGCTACACCTTC.

The chain links TRBV15 to TRBJ1-2, with D tentatively TRBD1 (5 bases). The germline V and J ends were trimmed by 1 base and 7 bases, with 19 bases remaining between them. The CDR3 runs 16 residues. Germline V lookup: CDR1 LNHNV, CDR2 YYDKDF (reference sequence). As DNA, the CDR3 is TGTGCCACCAGCAGAGTGACGGCAGGGAGGCGGAGTGGCTACACCTTC. This gives the protein CATSRVTAGRRSGYTF.

This chain connects TRBV10-1 to TRBJ2-7; TRBD1 is a possible D gene (5 bases). Trimming left V 2 bases short and J 2 bases short, with 7 bases between. CDR3 length: 13 residues. Germline V CDR1 and CDR2: WNHNN, SYGVQD (reference sequence). CDR3 bases: TGCGCCAGCAGTGAGGCAGGGACCTACGAGCAGTACTTC. Residues: CASSEAGTYEQYF.

This CDR3 reads CAWSRDSNYGYTF. The CDR3 DNA sequence: TGTGCCTGGAGTCGGGACAGTAACTATGGCTACACCTTC. The rearrangement uses TRBV30 and TRBJ1-2, with TRBD1 matching 7 bases. The CDR3 covers 13 residues. V shed 2 bases, J shed 1 base, and the junction held 1 base outside the gene matches. Germline CDR1 GTSNPN, CDR2 SVGIG (reference sequence).

The chain carries TRBV2 and TRBJ2-5, with D perhaps matching TRBD1 (6 bases). Germline assignment: CDR1 SNHLY and CDR2 FYNNEI. V lost 5 bases and J 7 bases, leaving 17 bases between the germline ends. The CDR3 runs to 14 residues. The CDR3 nucleotides are TGTGCCAGCAGTTTCGGGCAGCCCAGGGGGACCCAGTACTTC. Protein product: CASSFGQPRGTQYF.

This clone was seen only a few times. The chain links TRBV4-3 to TRBJ2-7, with 9 bases that match TRBD2. The V segment lost 0 bases and the J segment 6 bases; nucleotides outside the gene matches: 3. Germline assignment: CDR1 LGHNA and CDR2 YSLEER. CDR3 length: 14 residues. The CDR3 is CASSQEGLAGEQYF. Here the CDR3 DNA reads TGCGCCAGCAGCCAAGAGGGACTAGCCGGCGAGCAGTACTTC.

This chain uses TRBV4-2 with TRBJ2-1; 11 bases fit TRBD2. Germline V gene lookup returns CDR1 LGHNA and CDR2 YNFKEQ. The CDR3 spans 15 residues. Germline trimming cut 6 bases from V and 6 bases from J; bases unmatched to any gene: 7. The CDR3 sequence is CASRLLAGARNEQFF. CDR3 nucleotide sequence: TGTGCCAGCAGGTTACTAGCGGGAGCTCGCAATGAGCAGTTCTTC.

The chain is built from TRBV18 and TRBJ1-2, with D tentatively TRBD1 (5 bases). Germline values: CDR1 KGHSH, CDR2 LQKENI. V was shortened by 2 bases and J by 2 bases, with 12 bases between the two germline ends. The CDR3 loop spans 15 amino acids. The CDR3 DNA is TGTGCCAGCTCACCAAAGGATCGACAGAACTATGGCTACACCTTC. Translated: CASSPKDRQNYGYTF.

V is TRBV29-1 and J is TRBJ2-6, with D unclear. The CDR3 totals 13 residues. The V end was cut by 5 bases, the J end by 0 bases, with 5 bases between. Looked up from germline, CDR1 is SQVTM and CDR2 is ANQGSEA. The CDR3 reads CSVTDSGANVLTF. The DNA for the CDR3 is TGCAGCGTTACTGACTCTGGGGCCAACGTCCTGACTTTC.

The chain is built from TRBV6-1 and TRBJ2-7; possible D gene TRBD2, 6 bases. The CDR3 extends over 14 amino acids. Deletions cut 2 bases from V and 2 bases from J, with 10 bases between. CDR1 MNHNS and CDR2 SASEGT come from the germline V gene. CDR3 coding DNA: TGTGCCAGCAGTGAATACGCGGGACCCTACGAGCAGTACTTC. Its protein product is CASSEYAGPYEQYF.

A remark on this clone: The junction departs from germline at one end; a sequencing error may be responsible. CDR3 nucleotide sequence: TGTGCCAGCAGCTTAGTGGGCGGCGGGAAGGCCAGAAACATTCAGTACTTC. It translates to CASSLVGGGKARNIQYF. The rearrangement uses TRBV7-2 and TRBJ2-4; possible D gene TRBD2, 6 bases. This CDR3 is 17 amino acids long. Germline CDR1 SGHTA, CDR2 FQGNSA.

The chain uses TRBV28 and TRBJ2-7; tentatively, D is TRBD1 (5 bases). Germline assignment: CDR1 MDHEN and CDR2 SYDVKM. Trimming removed 6 bases at V and 7 bases at J, with 13 bases between. The CDR3 consists of 12 residues. The CDR3 protein is CASRTGHTEQYF. In DNA, the CDR3 is TGTGCCAGCAGGACCGGACATACTGAGCAGTACTTC. The entire variable domain, with the rest obtained from reference TRBV28 and TRBJ2-7, is as follows: DVKVTQSSRYLVKRTGEKVFLECVQDMDHENMFWYRQDPGLGLRLIYFSYDVKMKEKGDIPEGYSVSREKKERFSLILESASTNQTSMYLCASRTGHTEQYFGPGTRLTVT.

This chain connects TRBV7-7 to TRBJ2-7, with D hard to call. Germline V gene data show CDR1 as SSHAT and CDR2 as FNYEAQ (reference sequence). V was trimmed by 1 base and J by 2 bases, leaving 12 bases between them. The CDR3 sequence is 15 residues long. The CDR3 reads CASSLGRDTTYEQYF. Written as DNA, the CDR3 is TGTGCCAGCAGCTTAGGCAGAGACACCACCTACGAGCAGTACTTC. Using reference TRBV7-7 and TRBJ2-7 for the parts outside the CDR3, the full variable domain is GAGVSQSPRYKVTKRGQDVTLRCDPISSHATLYWYQQALGQGPEFLTYFNYEAQPDKSGLPSDRFSAERPEGSISTLTIQRTEQRDSAMYRCASSLGRDTTYEQYFGPGTRLTVT.

The rearrangement uses TRBV5-4 and TRBJ2-1, with 7 bases that match TRBD2. The length of the CDR3 is 16 residues. Losses at the gene ends were 0 bases for V and 3 bases for J; bases not matched to a gene: 6. Germline V lookup: CDR1 SGHNT, CDR2 YYREEE (reference sequence). In DNA, the CDR3 is TGTGCCAGCAGCTTGGGGCTAGCGGCATACTACAATGAGCAGTTCTTC. This gives the protein CASSLGLAAYYNEQFF.

CDR3 sequence: CASRVRSHGSYEQYF. The CDR3, as DNA: TGTGCCAGCAGAGTGCGAAGCCACGGGTCCTACGAGCAGTACTTC. The V and J genes are TRBV2 and TRBJ2-7; D is undetermined. The V and J ends lost 6 bases and 1 base respectively, with 16 bases between them. This CDR3 is built from 15 residues. Germline V lookup: CDR1 SNHLY, CDR2 FYNNEI.

The CDR3 reads CASTEGKGAGNNYGYTF. DNA of the CDR3: TGTGCCAGCACCGAAGGAAAGGGTGCGGGGAACAACTATGGCTACACCTTC. V is TRBV14 and J is TRBJ1-2; D is undetermined. V was pared by 7 bases and J by 2 bases, with 23 bases between. This CDR3 has 17 amino acids. Germline V gene lookup returns CDR1 SGHDN and CDR2 FVKESK.

This CDR3 is CASSFSGAGTLDEQFF. CDR3 coding DNA: TGTGCCAGCAGCTTCAGCGGAGCGGGAACATTAGATGAGCAGTTCTTC. The V and J genes are TRBV9 and TRBJ2-1, with 7 bases fitting TRBD2. From germline, CDR1 is SGDLS and CDR2 YYNGEE. The CDR3 has 16 amino acids. V gave up 4 bases and J gave up 8 bases; unmatched junction bases: 15.

The chain combines TRBV10-3 with TRBJ1-1; 7 positions match TRBD1. CDR3 length: 14 residues. CDR1 is ENHRY, CDR2 SYGVKD, per germline. With V trimmed by 7 bases and J by 0 bases, 5 bases remained unmatched. DNA of the CDR3: TGTGCCATCACCAGGGACAGCATGAACACTGAAGCTTTCTTT. As protein: CAITRDSMNTEAFF.

The chain is built from TRBV5-1 and TRBJ1-4; the match to TRBD1 covers 9 bases. With 5 bases clipped from V and 6 bases from J, the junction kept 5 bases outside the gene matches. The CDR3 consists of 14 residues. Germline lookup yields CDR1 SGHRS and CDR2 YFSETQ. The CDR3, as DNA: TGCGCCAGCAGGGTTACAGGGGGCGATGAAAAACTGTTTTTT. Residues: CASRVTGGDEKLFF.

This chain joins TRBV7-8 and TRBJ2-3; tentative D call: TRBD2 (5 bases). The V and J ends lost 1 base and 8 bases respectively, with 13 bases between them. The germline V gene has CDR1 SGHVS and CDR2 FQNEAQ. There are 14 residues in the CDR3. The CDR3 reads CASSLGRGAVTQYF. The CDR3 DNA sequence: TGTGCCAGCAGCTTAGGTCGGGGAGCGGTTACGCAGTATTTT. The whole variable domain, filled in from reference TRBV7-8 and TRBJ2-3, reads GAGVSQSPRYKVAKRGQDVALRCDPISGHVSLFWYQQALGQGPEFLTYFQNEAQLDKSGLPSDRFFAERPEGSVSTLKIQRTQQEDSAVYLCASSLGRGAVTQYFGPGTRLTVL.

The chain couples TRBV6-5 to TRBJ1-1; D not resolved. The CDR3 runs to 15 residues. V gave up 0 bases and J gave up 0 bases, with 8 bases separating them. CDR1 and CDR2 (germline): MNHEY, SVGAGI. DNA for the CDR3: TGTGCCAGCAGTTACTCCTCGCACTTGAACACTGAAGCTTTCTTT. It encodes CASSYSSHLNTEAFF.

The chain couples TRBV2 to TRBJ2-1, with no clear D. The CDR3 has 13 residues. Germline CDR1 and CDR2: SNHLY and FYNNEI. Trimming pared 8 bases from V and 0 bases from J, leaving 8 bases between. The CDR3 is CASSWSSYNEQFF. CDR3 nucleotides: TGTGCCAGCTCGTGGAGCTCCTACAATGAGCAGTTCTTC.

The rearrangement joins TRBV10-3 to TRBJ2-1; maybe TRBD1 (6 bases). CDR1 and CDR2 (germline): ENHRY, SYGVKD. The CDR3 is 17 residues long. The V end lost 0 bases, the J end lost 0 bases, and 12 bases lay between the germline ends. CDR3 nucleotides: TGTGCCATCAGTGAGTCTCCGGGACAACTCTCCTACAATGAGCAGTTCTTC. This gives the protein CAISESPGQLSYNEQFF.

This chain links TRBV30 with TRBJ2-5, with a possible D match to TRBD2 (6 bases). V lost 2 bases and J lost 5, with 9 bases in between. This CDR3 comprises 12 residues. Germline CDR1 is GTSNPN and CDR2 is SVGIG (reference sequence). The CDR3 sequence is CAWSRGRETQYF. The CDR3 DNA is TGTGCCTGGAGTCGGGGGAGGGAGACCCAGTACTTC.

The chain uses TRBV7-2 and TRBJ2-1, with 12 bases aligning to TRBD2. V lost 5 bases and J lost 8; bases outside the gene matches: 7. The CDR3 runs 15 residues. The germline CDR1 and CDR2 sequences are SGHTA and FQGNSA. In DNA, the CDR3 is TGTGCCAGCAGCCCAGGACTAGCGGGAAGATATGAGCAGTTCTTC. It encodes CASSPGLAGRYEQFF.

This clone was counted between two and nine times. In nucleotides, the CDR3 is TGTGCCAGCATTGGGGCCTTCTATGGCTACACCTTC. Translating it yields CASIGAFYGYTF. This chain uses TRBV28 with TRBJ1-2, with D perhaps TRBD1 (5 bases). V was cut by 7 bases and J by 4 bases, with 10 bases left in between. CDR3 length equals 12 residues. Germline V gene sequence: CDR1 MDHEN, CDR2 SYDVKM.